The source of this T cell receptor beta chain is a study of cytomegalovirus exposure and HLA in healthy donors. Details on this clone: Its specificity is unknown.

Study outcomes and limitations: A later analysis found that most CMV-associated TCR beta chains appeared HLA-restricted. Rarity characterized most TCR sequences, yet some public TCRs appeared in many donors.

Both 60 Vbeta primers and 13 Jbeta primers went into the PCR. Repertoires were generated with immunoSEQ multiplex PCR, while TCRdb's copy carries only in-frame clones and drops some. In the table there are about 240,000 clones, 81% of which are singletons. This receptor was identified in an older woman in good health and CMV-seropositive. The material sequenced was PBMCs.

The CDR3 bases are TGCGCCAGCAGGTCGAACCAGTACACCGGGGAGCTGTTTTTT. Protein sequence: CASRSNQYTGELFF. The chain employs TRBV5-1 and TRBJ2-2; D remains unclear. This CDR3 has 14 residues. The germline gives CDR1 SGHRS, CDR2 YFSETQ. Between the trimmed V and J ends, which lost 5 bases and 3 bases, there was a span of 11 bases.